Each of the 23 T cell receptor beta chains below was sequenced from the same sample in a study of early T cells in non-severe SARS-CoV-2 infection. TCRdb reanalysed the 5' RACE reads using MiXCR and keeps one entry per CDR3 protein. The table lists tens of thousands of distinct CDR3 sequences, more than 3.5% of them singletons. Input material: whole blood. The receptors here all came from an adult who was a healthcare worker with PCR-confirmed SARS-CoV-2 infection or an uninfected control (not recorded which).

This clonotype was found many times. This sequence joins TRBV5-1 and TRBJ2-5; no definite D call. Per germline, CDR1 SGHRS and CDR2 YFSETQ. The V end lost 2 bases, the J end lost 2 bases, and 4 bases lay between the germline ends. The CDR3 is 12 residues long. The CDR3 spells CASSFPQETQYF. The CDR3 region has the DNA TGCGCCAGCAGCTTTCCTCAAGAGACCCAGTACTTC.

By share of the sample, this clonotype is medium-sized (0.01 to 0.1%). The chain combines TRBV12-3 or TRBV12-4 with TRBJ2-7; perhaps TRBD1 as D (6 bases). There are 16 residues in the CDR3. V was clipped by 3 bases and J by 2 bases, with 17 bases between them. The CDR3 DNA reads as TGTGCCAGCAGTTTTTTTAATTTTGGGGGCACCTACGAGCAGTACTTC. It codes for CASSFFNFGGTYEQYF.

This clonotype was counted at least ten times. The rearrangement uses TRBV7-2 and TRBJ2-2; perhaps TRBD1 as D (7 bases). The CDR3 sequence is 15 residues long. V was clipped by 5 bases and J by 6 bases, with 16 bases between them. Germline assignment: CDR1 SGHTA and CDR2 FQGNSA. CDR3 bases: TGTGCCAGCAGCGCGGCAGGGGGAGGATCCGGGGAGCTGTTTTTT. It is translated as CASSAAGGGSGELFF.

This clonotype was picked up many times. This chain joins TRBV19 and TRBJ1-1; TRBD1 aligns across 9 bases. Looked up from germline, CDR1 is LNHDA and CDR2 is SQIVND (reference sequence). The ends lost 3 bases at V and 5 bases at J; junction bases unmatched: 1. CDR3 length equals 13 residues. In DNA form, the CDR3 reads TGTGCCAGTAGTATGGACAGGGGAACTGAAGCTTTCTTT. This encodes CASSMDRGTEAFF. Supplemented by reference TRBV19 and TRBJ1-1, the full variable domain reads DGGITQSPKYLFRKEGQNVTLSCEQNLNHDAMYWYRQDPGQGLRLIYYSQIVNDFQKGDIAEGYSVSREKKESFPLTVTSAQKNPTAFYLCASSMDRGTEAFFGQGTRLTVV.

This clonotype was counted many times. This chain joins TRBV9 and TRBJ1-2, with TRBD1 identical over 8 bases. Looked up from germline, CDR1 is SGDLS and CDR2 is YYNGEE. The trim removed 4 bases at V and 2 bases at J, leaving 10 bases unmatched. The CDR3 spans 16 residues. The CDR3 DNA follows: TGTGCCAGCAGCTTTGGCCCCAGGGGGCAAAACTATGGCTACACCTTC. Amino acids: CASSFGPRGQNYGYTF.

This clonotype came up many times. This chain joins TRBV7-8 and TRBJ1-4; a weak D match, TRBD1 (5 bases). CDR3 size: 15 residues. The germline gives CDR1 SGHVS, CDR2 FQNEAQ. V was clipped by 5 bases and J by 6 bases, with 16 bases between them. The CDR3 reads CASSVQPGRHEKLFF. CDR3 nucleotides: TGTGCCAGCAGCGTACAACCGGGACGCCATGAAAAACTGTTTTTT.

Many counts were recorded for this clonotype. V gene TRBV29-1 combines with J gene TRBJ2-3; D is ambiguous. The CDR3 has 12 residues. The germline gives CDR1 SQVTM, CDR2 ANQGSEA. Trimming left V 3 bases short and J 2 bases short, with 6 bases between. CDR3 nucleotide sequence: TGCAGCGTTGACGAGTCCACAGATACGCAGTATTTT. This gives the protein CSVDESTDTQYF.

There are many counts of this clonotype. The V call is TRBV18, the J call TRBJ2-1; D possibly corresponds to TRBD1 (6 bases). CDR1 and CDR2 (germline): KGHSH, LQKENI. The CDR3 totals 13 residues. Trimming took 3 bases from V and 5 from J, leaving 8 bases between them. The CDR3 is CASSPDRHNEQFF. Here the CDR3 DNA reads TGTGCCAGCTCACCGGACAGACACAATGAGCAGTTCTTC.

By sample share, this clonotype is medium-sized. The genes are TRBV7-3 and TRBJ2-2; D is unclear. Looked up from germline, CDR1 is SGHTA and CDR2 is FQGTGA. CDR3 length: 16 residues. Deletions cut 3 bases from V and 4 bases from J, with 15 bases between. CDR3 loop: CASSFPRKGRTGELFF. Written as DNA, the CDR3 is TGTGCCAGCAGCTTCCCAAGGAAAGGGCGCACCGGGGAGCTGTTTTTT.

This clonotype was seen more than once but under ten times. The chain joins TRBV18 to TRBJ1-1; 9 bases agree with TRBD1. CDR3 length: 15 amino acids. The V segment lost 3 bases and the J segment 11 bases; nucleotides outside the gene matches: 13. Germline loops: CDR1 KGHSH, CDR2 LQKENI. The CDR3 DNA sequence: TGTGCCAGCTCACCCGAGACAGGGGGACGCGATTTGGCTTTCTTT. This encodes CASSPETGGRDLAFF.

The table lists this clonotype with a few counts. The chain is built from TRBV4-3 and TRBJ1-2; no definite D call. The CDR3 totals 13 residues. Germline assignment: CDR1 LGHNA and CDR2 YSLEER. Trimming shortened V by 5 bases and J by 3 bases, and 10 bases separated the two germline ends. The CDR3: CASSKTRHYGYTF. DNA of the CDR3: TGCGCCAGCAGCAAAACCCGGCACTATGGCTACACCTTC.

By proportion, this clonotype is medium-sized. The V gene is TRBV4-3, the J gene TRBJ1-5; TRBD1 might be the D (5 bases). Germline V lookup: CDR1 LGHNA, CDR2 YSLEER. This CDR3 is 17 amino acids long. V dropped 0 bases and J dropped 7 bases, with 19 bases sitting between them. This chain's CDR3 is CASSQDVRQGRDQPQHF. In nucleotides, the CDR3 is TGCGCCAGCAGCCAAGACGTCAGGCAGGGTAGGGACCAGCCCCAGCATTTT.

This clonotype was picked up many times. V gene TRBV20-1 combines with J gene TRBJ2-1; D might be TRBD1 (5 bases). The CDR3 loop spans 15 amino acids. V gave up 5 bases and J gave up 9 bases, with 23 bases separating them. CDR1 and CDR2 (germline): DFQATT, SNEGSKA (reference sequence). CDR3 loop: CSARATGFGWGEQFF. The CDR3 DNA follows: TGCAGTGCTCGAGCTACAGGTTTTGGGTGGGGTGAGCAGTTCTTC.

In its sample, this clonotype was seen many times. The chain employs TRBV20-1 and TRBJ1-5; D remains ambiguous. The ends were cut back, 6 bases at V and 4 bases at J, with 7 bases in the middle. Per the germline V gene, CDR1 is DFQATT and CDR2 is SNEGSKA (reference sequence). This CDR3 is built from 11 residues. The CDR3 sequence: CSAQTNQPQHF. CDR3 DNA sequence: TGCAGTGCCCAGACAAATCAGCCCCAGCATTTT.

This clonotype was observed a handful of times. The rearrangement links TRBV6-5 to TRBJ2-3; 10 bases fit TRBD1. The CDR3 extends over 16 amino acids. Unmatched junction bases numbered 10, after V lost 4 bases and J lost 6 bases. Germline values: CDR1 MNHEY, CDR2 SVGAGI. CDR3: CASSLTGTGDTDTQYF. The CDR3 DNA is TGTGCCAGCAGTTTGACCGGGACAGGGGATACGGATACGCAGTATTTT.

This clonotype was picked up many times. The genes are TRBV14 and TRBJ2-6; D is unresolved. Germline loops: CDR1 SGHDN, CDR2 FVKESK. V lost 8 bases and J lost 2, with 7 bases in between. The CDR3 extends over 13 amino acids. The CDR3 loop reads CASGVAGANVLTF. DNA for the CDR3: TGTGCCAGCGGAGTCGCTGGGGCCAACGTCCTGACTTTC. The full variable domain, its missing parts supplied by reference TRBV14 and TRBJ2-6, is EAGVTQFPSHSVIEKGQTVTLRCDPISGHDNLYWYRRVMGKEIKFLLHFVKESKQDESGMPNNRFLAERTGGTYSTLKVQPAELEDSGVYFCASGVAGANVLTFGAGSRLTVL.

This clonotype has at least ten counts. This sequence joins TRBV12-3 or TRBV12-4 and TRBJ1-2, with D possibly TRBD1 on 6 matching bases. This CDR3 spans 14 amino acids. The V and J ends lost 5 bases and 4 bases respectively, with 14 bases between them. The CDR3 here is CASSTTGRGYGYTF. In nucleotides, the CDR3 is TGTGCCAGCAGTACTACAGGGCGAGGCTATGGCTACACCTTC.

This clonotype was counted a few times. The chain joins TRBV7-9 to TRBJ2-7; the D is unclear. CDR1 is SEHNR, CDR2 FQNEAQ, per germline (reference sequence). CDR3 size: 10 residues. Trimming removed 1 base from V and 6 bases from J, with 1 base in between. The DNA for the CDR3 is TGTGCCAGCAGCTTAGGCGAGCAGTACTTC. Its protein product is CASSLGEQYF. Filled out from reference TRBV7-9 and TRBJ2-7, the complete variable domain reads DTGVSQNPRHKITKRGQNVTFRCDPISEHNRLYWYRQTLGQGPEFLTYFQNEAQLEKSRLLSDRFSAERPKGSFSTLEIQRTEQGDSAMYLCASSLGEQYFGPGTRLTVT.

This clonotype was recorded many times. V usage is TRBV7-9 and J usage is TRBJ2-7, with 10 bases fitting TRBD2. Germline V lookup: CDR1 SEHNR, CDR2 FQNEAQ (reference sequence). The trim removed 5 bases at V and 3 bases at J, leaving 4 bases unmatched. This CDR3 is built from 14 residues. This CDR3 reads CASSATSGNYEQYF. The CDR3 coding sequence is TGTGCCAGCAGCGCAACTAGCGGGAACTACGAGCAGTACTTC. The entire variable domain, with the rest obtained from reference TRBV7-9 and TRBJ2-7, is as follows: DTGVSQNPRHKITKRGQNVTFRCDPISEHNRLYWYRQTLGQGPEFLTYFQNEAQLEKSRLLSDRFSAERPKGSFSTLEIQRTEQGDSAMYLCASSATSGNYEQYFGPGTRLTVT.

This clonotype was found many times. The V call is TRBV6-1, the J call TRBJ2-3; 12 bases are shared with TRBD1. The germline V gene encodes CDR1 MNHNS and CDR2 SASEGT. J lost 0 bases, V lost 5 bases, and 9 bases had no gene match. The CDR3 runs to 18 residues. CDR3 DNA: TGTGCCAGCAGTATTCCACCGGGACAGGGGGCGAGCACAGATACGCAGTATTTT. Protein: CASSIPPGQGASTDTQYF.

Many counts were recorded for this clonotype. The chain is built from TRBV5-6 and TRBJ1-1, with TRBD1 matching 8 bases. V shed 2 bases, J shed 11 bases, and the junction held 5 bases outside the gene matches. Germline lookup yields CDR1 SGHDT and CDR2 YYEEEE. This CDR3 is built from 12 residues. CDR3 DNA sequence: TGTGCCAGCAGCTTCCAGGGGGCCGATGCTTTCTTT. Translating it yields CASSFQGADAFF.

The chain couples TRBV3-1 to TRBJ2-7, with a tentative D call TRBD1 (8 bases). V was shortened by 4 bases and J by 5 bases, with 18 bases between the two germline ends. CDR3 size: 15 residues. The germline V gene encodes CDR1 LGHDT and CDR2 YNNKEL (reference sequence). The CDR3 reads CASSPFDRGGDEQYF. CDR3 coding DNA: TGTGCCAGCAGCCCATTCGACAGGGGAGGGGACGAGCAGTACTTC.

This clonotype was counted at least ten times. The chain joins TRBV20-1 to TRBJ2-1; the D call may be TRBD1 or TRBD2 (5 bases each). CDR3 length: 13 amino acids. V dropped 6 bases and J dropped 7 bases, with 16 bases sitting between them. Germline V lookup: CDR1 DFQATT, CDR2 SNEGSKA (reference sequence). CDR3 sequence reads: CSAGRAGLNEQFF. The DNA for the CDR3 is TGCAGTGCGGGGCGGGCAGGGCTTAATGAGCAGTTCTTC.